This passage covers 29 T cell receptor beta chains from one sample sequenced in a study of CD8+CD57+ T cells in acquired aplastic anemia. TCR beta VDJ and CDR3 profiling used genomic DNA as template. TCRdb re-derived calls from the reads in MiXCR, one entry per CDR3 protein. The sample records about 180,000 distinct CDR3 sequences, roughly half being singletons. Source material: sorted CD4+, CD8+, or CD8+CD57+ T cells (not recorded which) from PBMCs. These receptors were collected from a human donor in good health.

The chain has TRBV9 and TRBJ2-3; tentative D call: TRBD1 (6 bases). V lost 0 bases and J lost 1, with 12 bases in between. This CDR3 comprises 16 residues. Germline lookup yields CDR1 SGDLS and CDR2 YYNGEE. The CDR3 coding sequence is TGTGCCAGCAGCGTAGTGGGACATCCAGGCACAGATACGCAGTATTTT. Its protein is CASSVVGHPGTDTQYF.

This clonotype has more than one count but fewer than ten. The CDR3: CASSPEAGETQYF. CDR3 in DNA: TGTGCCAGCAGCCCCGAGGCAGGGGAGACCCAGTACTTC. The gene calls are TRBV7-3 and TRBJ2-5, with D maybe TRBD1 (5 bases). Germline V gives CDR1 SGHTA, CDR2 FQGTGA. Trimming took off 5 bases at V and 5 bases at J, with 12 bases between the two ends. This CDR3 comprises 13 residues.

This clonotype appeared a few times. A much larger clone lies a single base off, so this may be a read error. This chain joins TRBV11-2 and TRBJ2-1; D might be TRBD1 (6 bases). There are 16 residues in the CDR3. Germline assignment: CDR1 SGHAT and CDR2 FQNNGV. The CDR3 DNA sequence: TGTGCCAGCAGCTTTCTCTCAGGGGCGACCTACAATGAGCGGTTCTTC. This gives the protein CASSFLSGATYNERFF.

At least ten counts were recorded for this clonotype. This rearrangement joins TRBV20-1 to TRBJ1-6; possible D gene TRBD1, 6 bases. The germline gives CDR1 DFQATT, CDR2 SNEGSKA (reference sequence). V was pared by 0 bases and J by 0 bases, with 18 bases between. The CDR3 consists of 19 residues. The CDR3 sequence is CSARDRSGQPSSYNSPLHF. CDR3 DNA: TGCAGTGCTAGAGACCGGAGCGGACAGCCGAGCTCCTATAATTCACCCCTCCACTTT.

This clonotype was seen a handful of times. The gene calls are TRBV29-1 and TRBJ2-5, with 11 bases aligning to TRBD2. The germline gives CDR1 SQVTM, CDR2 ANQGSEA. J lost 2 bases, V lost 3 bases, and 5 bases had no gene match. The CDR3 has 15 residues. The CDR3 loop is CSVDGSGGGQETQYF. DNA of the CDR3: TGCAGCGTTGATGGTAGCGGGGGGGGTCAAGAGACCCAGTACTTC.

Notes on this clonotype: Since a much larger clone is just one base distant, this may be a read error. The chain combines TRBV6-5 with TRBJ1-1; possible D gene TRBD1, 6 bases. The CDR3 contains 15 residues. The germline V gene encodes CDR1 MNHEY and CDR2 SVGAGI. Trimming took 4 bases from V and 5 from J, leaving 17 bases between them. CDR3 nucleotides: TGTGCCAGCAGTTTACAGGGTATCGGAGGGACTGAAGCTTTCTTT. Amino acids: CASSLQGIGGTEAFF.

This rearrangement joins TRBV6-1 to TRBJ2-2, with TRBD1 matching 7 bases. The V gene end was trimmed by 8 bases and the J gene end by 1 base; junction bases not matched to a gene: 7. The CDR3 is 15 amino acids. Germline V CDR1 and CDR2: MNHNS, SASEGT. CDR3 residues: CASYSRDRNTGELFF. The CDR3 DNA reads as TGTGCCAGCTACAGCCGGGACAGGAACACCGGGGAGCTGTTTTTT.

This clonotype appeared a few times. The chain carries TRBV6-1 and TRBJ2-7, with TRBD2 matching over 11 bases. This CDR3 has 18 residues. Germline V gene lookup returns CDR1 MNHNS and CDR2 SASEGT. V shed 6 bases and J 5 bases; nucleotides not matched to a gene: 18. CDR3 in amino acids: CASSPRKLAGGLRDEQYF. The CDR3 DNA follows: TGTGCCAGCAGCCCTAGGAAGCTAGCGGGAGGACTTAGGGACGAGCAGTACTTC.

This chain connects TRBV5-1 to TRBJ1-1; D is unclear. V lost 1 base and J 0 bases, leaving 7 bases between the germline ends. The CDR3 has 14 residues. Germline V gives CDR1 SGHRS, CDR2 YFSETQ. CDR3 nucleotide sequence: TGCGCCAGCAGCTTGAAATGGGTGAACACTGAAGCTTTCTTT. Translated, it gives CASSLKWVNTEAFF.

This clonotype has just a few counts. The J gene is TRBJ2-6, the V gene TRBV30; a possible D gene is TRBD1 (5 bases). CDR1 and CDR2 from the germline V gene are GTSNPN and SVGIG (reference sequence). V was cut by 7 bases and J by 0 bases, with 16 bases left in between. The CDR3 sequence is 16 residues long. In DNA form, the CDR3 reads TGTGCCTTGAACCAGGGCCCTAACTCTGGGGCCAACGTCCTGACTTTC. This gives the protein CALNQGPNSGANVLTF.

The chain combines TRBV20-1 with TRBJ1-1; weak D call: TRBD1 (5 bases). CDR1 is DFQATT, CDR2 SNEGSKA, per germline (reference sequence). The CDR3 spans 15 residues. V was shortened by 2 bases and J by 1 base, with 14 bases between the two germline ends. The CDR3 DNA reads TGCAGTGCTAGATACGGCGGGGCAAGGAACACTGAAGCTTTCTTT. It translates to CSARYGGARNTEAFF.

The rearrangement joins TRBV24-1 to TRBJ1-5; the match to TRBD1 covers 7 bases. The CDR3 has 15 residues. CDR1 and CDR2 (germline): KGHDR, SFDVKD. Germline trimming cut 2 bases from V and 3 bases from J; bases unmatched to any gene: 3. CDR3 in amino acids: CATSDWDSFNQPQHF. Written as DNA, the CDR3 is TGTGCCACCAGTGATTGGGACAGTTTCAATCAGCCCCAGCATTTT.

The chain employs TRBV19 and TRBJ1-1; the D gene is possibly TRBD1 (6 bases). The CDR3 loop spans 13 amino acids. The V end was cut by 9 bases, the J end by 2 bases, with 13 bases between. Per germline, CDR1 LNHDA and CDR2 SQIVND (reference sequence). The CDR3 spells CAREGGNNTEAFF. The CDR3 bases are TGTGCCAGAGAGGGGGGGAATAACACTGAAGCTTTCTTT.

For the CDR3, the DNA is TGTGCCAGCAGTTCCCCGGGATTCAACTGGCATGAGCAGTTCTTC. The encoded protein is CASSSPGFNWHEQFF. The chain carries TRBV6-5 and TRBJ2-1; perhaps TRBD2 as D (5 bases). CDR3 size: 15 residues. Germline assignment: CDR1 MNHEY and CDR2 SVGAGI. Trimming pared 4 bases from V and 8 bases from J, leaving 18 bases between.

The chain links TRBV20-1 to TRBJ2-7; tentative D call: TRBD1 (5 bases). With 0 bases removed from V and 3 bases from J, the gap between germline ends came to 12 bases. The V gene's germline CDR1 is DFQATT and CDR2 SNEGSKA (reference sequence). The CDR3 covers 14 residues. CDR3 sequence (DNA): TGCAGTGCTAGAGATCAAGGACAAGTCTACGAGCAGTACTTC. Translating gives CSARDQGQVYEQYF.

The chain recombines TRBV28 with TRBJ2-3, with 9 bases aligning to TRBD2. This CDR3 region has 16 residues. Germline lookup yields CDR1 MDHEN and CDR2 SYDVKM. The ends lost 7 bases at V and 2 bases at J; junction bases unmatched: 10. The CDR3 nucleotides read TGTGCCAGCACTAGCGGTAGCGGGGGATACACAGATACGCAGTATTTT. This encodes CASTSGSGGYTDTQYF.

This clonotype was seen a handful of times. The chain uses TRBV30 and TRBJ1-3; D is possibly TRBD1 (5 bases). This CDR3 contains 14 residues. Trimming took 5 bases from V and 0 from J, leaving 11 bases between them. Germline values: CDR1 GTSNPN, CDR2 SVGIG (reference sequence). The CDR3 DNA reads TGTGCCTGGGGGCCCGGGGGCTCTGGAAACACCATATATTTT. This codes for CAWGPGGSGNTIYF.

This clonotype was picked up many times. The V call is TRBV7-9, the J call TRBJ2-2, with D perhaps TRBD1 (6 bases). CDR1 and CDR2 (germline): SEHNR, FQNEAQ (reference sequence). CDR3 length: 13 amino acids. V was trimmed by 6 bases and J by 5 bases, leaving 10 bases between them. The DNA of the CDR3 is TGTGCCAGCAGACCAACAGGGACCGGGGAGCTGTTTTTT. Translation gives CASRPTGTGELFF.

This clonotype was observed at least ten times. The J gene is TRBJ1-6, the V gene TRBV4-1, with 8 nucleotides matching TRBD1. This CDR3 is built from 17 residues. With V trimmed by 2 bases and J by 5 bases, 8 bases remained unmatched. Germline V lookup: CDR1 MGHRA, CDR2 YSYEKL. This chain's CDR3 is CASSQPQTGVHNSPLHF. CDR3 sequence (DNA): TGCGCCAGCAGCCAACCCCAGACAGGGGTACATAATTCACCCCTCCACTTT.

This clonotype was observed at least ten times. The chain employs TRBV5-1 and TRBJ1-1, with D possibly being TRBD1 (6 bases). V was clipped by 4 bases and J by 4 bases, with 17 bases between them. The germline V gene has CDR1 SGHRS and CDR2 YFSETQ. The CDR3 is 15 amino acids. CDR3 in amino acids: CASSRGSGVGTEAFF. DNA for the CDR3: TGCGCCAGCAGCCGGGGATCAGGGGTTGGCACTGAAGCTTTCTTT.

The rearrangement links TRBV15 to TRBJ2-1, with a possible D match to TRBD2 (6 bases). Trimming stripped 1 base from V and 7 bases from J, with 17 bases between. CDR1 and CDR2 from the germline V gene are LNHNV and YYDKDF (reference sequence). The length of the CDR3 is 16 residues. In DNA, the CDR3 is TGTGCCACCAGCAGAGCTTTGGGACTCCCTCAGAATGAGCAGTTCTTC. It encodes CATSRALGLPQNEQFF.

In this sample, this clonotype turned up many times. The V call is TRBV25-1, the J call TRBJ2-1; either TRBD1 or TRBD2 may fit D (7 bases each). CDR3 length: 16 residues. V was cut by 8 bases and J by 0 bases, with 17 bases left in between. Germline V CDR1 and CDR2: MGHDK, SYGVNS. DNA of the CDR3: TGTGCCAGCTTTGGCAGGGGGAGGGCCTCCTACAATGAGCAGTTCTTC. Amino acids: CASFGRGRASYNEQFF.

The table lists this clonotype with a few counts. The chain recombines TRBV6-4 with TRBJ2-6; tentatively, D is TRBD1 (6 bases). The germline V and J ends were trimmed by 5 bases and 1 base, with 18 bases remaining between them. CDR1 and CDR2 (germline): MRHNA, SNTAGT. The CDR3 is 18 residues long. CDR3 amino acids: CASSPRLTGLSGANVLTF. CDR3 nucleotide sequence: TGTGCCAGCAGTCCTCGACTCACAGGGTTGTCTGGGGCCAACGTCCTGACTTTC.

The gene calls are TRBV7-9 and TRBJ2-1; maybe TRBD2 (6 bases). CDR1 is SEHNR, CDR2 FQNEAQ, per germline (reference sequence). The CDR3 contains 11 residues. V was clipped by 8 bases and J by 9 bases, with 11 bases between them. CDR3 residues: CASQEGGEQFF. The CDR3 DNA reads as TGTGCCAGCCAGGAGGGCGGTGAGCAGTTCTTC.

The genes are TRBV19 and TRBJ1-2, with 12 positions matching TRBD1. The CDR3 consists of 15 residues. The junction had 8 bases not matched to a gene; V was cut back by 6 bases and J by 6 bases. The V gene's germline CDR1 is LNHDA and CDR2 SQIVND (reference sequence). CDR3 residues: CASRPGGQGAHGYTF. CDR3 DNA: TGTGCCAGTAGACCCGGGGGACAGGGGGCGCATGGCTACACCTTC.

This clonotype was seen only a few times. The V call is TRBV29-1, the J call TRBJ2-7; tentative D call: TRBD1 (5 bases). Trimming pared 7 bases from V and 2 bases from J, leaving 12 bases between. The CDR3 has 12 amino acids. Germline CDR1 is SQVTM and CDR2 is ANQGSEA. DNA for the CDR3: TGCAGCGCAGGACAAGAACCCTACGAGCAGTACTTC. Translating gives CSAGQEPYEQYF.

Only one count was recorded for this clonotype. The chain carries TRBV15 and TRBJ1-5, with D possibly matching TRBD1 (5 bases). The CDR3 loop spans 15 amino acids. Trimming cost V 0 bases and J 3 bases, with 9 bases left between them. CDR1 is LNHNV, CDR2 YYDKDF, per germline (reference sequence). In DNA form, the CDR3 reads TGTGCCACCAGCAGAGATGAGGGGCCCAATCAGCCCCAGCATTTT. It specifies CATSRDEGPNQPQHF.

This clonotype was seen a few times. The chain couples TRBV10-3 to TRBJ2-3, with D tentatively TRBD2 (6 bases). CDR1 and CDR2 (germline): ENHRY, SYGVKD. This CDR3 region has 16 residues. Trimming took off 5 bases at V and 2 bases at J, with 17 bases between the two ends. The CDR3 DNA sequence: TGTGCCATCAGTACAATAGCGGAGCCCTTCACAGATACGCAGTATTTT. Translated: CAISTIAEPFTDTQYF.

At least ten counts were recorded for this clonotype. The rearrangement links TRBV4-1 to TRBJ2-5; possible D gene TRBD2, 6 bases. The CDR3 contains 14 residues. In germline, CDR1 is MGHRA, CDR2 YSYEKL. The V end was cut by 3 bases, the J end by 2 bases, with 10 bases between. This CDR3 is CASSHFGTQETQYF. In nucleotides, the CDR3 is TGCGCCAGCAGCCACTTCGGGACTCAAGAGACCCAGTACTTC.